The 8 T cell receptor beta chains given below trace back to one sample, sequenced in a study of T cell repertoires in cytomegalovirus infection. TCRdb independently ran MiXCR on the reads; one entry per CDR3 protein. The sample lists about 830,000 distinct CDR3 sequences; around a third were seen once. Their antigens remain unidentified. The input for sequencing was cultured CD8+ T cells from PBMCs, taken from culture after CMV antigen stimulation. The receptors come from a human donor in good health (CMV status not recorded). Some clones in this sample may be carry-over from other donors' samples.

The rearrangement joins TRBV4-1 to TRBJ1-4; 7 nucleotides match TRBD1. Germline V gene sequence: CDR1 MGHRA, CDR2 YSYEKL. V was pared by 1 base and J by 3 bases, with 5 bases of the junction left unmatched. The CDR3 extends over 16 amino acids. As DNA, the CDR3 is TGCGCCAGCAGCCAAGGGGGACAGTTCCCTAATGAAAAACTGTTTTTT. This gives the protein CASSQGGQFPNEKLFF.

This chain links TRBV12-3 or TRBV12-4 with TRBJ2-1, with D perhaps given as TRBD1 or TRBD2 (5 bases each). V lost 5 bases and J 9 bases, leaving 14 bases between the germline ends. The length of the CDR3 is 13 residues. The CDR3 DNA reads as TGTGCCAGCAGTCAGGGACCTGGGGTTGAGCAGTTCTTC. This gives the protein CASSQGPGVEQFF.

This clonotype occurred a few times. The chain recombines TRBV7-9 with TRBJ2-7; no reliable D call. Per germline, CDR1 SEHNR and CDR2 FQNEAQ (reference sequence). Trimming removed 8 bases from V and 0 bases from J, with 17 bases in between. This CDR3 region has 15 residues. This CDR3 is CASASWADFSYEQYF. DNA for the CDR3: TGTGCCAGCGCCTCGTGGGCAGACTTCTCCTACGAGCAGTACTTC.

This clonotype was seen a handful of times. The CDR3 DNA sequence: TGTGCCAGCAGCCAAGATAGAGGGTTCCGGGACACCGGGGAGCTGTTTTTT. It encodes CASSQDRGFRDTGELFF. The chain employs TRBV4-2 and TRBJ2-2; weak D call: TRBD2 (5 bases). From germline, CDR1 is LGHNA and CDR2 YNFKEQ. V lost 0 bases to trimming and J lost 3 bases, with 14 bases between them. The CDR3 is 17 amino acids.

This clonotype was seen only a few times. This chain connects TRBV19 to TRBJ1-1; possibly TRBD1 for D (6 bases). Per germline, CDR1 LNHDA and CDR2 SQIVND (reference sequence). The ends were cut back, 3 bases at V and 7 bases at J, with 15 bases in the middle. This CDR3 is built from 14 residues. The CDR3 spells CASSIAPGGSEAFF. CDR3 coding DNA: TGTGCCAGTAGTATTGCCCCTGGGGGCAGTGAAGCTTTCTTT.

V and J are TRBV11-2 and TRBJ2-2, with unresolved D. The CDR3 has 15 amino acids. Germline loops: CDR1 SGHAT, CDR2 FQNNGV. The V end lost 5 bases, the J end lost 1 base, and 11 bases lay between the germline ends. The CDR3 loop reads CASSRGVLNTGELFF. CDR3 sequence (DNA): TGTGCCAGCAGCCGAGGAGTACTGAACACCGGGGAGCTGTTTTTT.

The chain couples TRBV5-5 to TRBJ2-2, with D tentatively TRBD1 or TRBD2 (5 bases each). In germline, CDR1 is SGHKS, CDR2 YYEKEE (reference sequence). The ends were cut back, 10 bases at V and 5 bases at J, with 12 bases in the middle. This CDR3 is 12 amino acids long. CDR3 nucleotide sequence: TGTGCCTCCTCGGGGCAGACCGGGGAGCTGTTTTTT. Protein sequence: CASSGQTGELFF.

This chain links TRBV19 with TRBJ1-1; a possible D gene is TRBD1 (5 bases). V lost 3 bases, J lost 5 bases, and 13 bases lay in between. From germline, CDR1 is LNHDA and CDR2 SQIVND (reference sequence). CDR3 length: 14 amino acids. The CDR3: CASSIHPGGTEAFF. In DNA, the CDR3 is TGTGCCAGTAGTATTCATCCTGGGGGGACTGAAGCTTTCTTT.